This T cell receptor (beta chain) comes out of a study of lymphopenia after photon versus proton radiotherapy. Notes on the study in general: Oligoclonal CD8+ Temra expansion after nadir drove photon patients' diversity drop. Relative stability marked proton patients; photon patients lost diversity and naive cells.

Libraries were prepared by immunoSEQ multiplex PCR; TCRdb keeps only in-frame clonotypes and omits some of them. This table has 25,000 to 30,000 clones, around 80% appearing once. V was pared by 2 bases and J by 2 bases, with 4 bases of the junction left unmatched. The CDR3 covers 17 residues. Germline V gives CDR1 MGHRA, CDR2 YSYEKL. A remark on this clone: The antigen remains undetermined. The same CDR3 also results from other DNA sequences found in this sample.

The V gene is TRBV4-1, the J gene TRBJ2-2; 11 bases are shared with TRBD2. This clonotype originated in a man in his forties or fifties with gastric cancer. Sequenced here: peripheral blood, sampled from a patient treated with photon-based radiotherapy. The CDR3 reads CASSQNSGGANTGELFF. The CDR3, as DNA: TGCGCCAGCAGCCAAAATAGCGGGGGGGCTAACACCGGGGAGCTGTTTTTT.